The next 32 T cell receptor beta chains were all read from a single sample in a study of response to subunit inactivated influenza vaccine. From the RT-PCR reads, TCRdb called clonotypes with MiXCR, one entry per CDR3 protein. The repertoire holds 530,000 or so distinct CDR3 sequences, about 10% seen once, with about 10% in the top ten. The material sequenced was PBMCs from blood, taken on the day of vaccination. The receptors stem from a man aged 50 to 60 who received an inactivated influenza vaccine.

This chain joins TRBV6-2 or TRBV6-3 and TRBJ1-1; D unresolved. Germline CDR1 MNHEY, CDR2 SVGEGT. Trimming took off 2 bases at V and 2 bases at J, with 18 bases between the two ends. This CDR3 is built from 17 residues. Written as DNA, the CDR3 is TGTGCCAGCAGTTACACCCTCCCAAGGACGGACAACACTGAAGCTTTCTTT. Protein: CASSYTLPRTDNTEAFF.

This clonotype was seen ten or more times. The chain has TRBV7-8 and TRBJ2-2; 7 bases match TRBD2. J was trimmed by 3 bases and V by 5 bases; bases with no gene match: 9. The CDR3 has 16 residues. The germline gives CDR1 SGHVS, CDR2 FQNEAQ. DNA for the CDR3: TGTGCCAGCAGCCCGTTAGCGGGTAGCTACACCGGGGAGCTGTTTTTT. Its translation: CASSPLAGSYTGELFF.

This clonotype was counted a few times. The V call is TRBV6-2 or TRBV6-3, the J call TRBJ2-5, with 8 bases aligning to TRBD1. CDR1 MNHEY and CDR2 SVGEGT come from the germline V gene. The CDR3 runs to 15 residues. With V trimmed by 5 bases and J by 2 bases, 7 bases remained unmatched. CDR3 DNA: TGTGCCAGCAGTATGGCAGGGGGCCTACAAGAGACCCAGTACTTC. As protein: CASSMAGGLQETQYF.

The CDR3 here is CASSGLTRVNEQFF. CDR3 nucleotides: TGTGCCAGCAGCGGACTCACTCGGGTCAATGAGCAGTTCTTC. This sequence joins TRBV9 and TRBJ2-1; D unclear. V was clipped by 3 bases and J by 6 bases, with 13 bases between them. In germline, CDR1 is SGDLS, CDR2 YYNGEE. CDR3 size: 14 residues.

This clonotype has at least ten counts. The chain combines TRBV7-9 with TRBJ2-5; TRBD1 aligns across 7 bases. Germline V gives CDR1 SEHNR, CDR2 FQNEAQ (reference sequence). CDR3 length: 14 residues. J lost 2 bases, V lost 5 bases, and 5 bases had no gene match. The CDR3 sequence is CASSRGQRQETQYF. The DNA of the CDR3 is TGTGCCAGCAGCCGGGGACAGCGACAAGAGACCCAGTACTTC.

This clonotype was recorded a few times. This sequence joins TRBV12-3 or TRBV12-4 and TRBJ2-3, with a weak D call TRBD2 (5 bases). The CDR3 length is 14 residues. The V end lost 3 bases, the J end lost 4 bases, and 11 bases lay between the germline ends. For the CDR3, the DNA is TGTGCCAGCAGTTTTCGGGGTTCCCCAGATACGCAGTATTTT. Protein product: CASSFRGSPDTQYF.

This clonotype has only one observation. A read error may explain this, as a much larger clone is one base away. This chain uses TRBV13 with TRBJ2-1; 8 nucleotides match TRBD2. The CDR3 has 15 residues. The germline V gene has CDR1 PRHDT and CDR2 FYEKMQ (reference sequence). DNA for the CDR3: TGTGCCTGCAGCAGGACGGGGGGGCACACATATGAGCAGTTCTTC. Translated: CACSRTGGHTYEQFF. Together with reference TRBV13 and TRBJ2-1, the CDR3 gives the full variable domain: AAGVIQSPRHLIKEKRETATLKCYPIPRHDTVYWYQQGPGQDPQFLISFYEKMQSDKGSIPDRFSAQQFSDYHSELNMSSLELGDSALYFCACSRTGGHTYEQFFGPGTRLTVL.

CDR3 sequence: CAIPIPSDLTTSKQYF. The CDR3 bases are TGTGCCATCCCCATCCCCAGTGATTTGACCACAAGCAAGCAGTATTTT. This chain connects TRBV24-1 to TRBJ2-3; no firm D call. V was clipped by 11 bases and J by 11 bases, with 31 bases between them. Germline CDR1 reads KGHDR; CDR2 reads SFDVKD. This CDR3 comprises 16 residues.

This rearrangement joins TRBV30 to TRBJ2-6, with no clear D. V was shortened by 3 bases and J by 4 bases, with 7 bases between the two germline ends. This CDR3 contains 13 residues. Germline CDR1 reads GTSNPN; CDR2 reads SVGIG (reference sequence). CDR3 sequence (DNA): TGTGCCTGGAGCCAAAAGGGGGCCAACGTCCTGACTTTC. Encoded protein: CAWSQKGANVLTF.

The J gene is TRBJ1-2, the V gene TRBV2; D not certain. Trimming cost V 1 base and J 2 bases, with 8 bases left between them. CDR1 and CDR2 (germline): SNHLY, FYNNEI. The CDR3 is 14 amino acids. The CDR3 DNA follows: TGTGCCAGCAGTGAAGTCGTAGGGAACTATGGCTACACCTTC. Its protein is CASSEVVGNYGYTF.

Many counts were recorded for this clonotype. The chain uses TRBV27 and TRBJ2-2; D not resolved. V gave up 8 bases and J gave up 4 bases, with 8 bases separating them. This CDR3 has 12 residues. Germline CDR1 reads MNHEY; CDR2 reads SMNVEV (reference sequence). The CDR3 spells CASSSFTGELFF. In DNA, the CDR3 is TGTGCCAGCTCATCGTTCACCGGGGAGCTGTTTTTT.

This clonotype was counted between two and nine times. V usage is TRBV6-1 and J usage is TRBJ2-2, with 8 positions matching TRBD2. The CDR3 spans 16 residues. The V gene end was trimmed by 5 bases and the J gene end by 4 bases; junction bases not matched to a gene: 9. Per germline, CDR1 MNHNS and CDR2 SASEGT. DNA for the CDR3: TGTGCCAGCAGTCGCTTAGCGGGGAGACGCACCGGGGAGCTGTTTTTT. This sequence encodes CASSRLAGRRTGELFF.

The CDR3 here is CASSLRAAKNIQYF. The CDR3 DNA follows: TGTGCCAGCAGTCTCAGGGCGGCCAAAAACATTCAGTACTTC. V gene TRBV2 combines with J gene TRBJ2-4; the D gene is possibly TRBD1 (5 bases). Per germline, CDR1 SNHLY and CDR2 FYNNEI. CDR3 length: 14 amino acids. Trimming removed 5 bases from V and 1 base from J, with 9 bases in between.

The chain is built from TRBV7-3 and TRBJ1-2, with TRBD1 identical over 8 bases. There are 15 residues in the CDR3. Trimming took 5 bases from V and 4 from J; bases not matched to a gene: 9. Germline CDR1 is SGHTA and CDR2 is FQGTGA. The DNA of the CDR3 is TGTGCCAGCAGCCCGGGGACAGGACCTCTCTATGGCTACACCTTC. Protein: CASSPGTGPLYGYTF. Supplemented by reference TRBV7-3 and TRBJ1-2, the full variable domain reads GAGVSQTPSNKVTEKGKYVELRCDPISGHTALYWYRQSLGQGPEFLIYFQGTGAADDSGLPNDRFFAVRPEGSVSTLKIQRTERGDSAVYLCASSPGTGPLYGYTFGSGTRLTVV.

The rearrangement uses TRBV6-5 and TRBJ1-4; D is uncertain. Germline values: CDR1 MNHEY, CDR2 SVGAGI. The CDR3 has 14 amino acids. Trimming removed 1 base at V and 0 bases at J, with 3 bases between. This CDR3 is CASSYYSTNEKLFF. The CDR3 DNA is TGTGCCAGCAGTTACTACTCAACTAATGAAAAACTGTTTTTT.

The genes are TRBV7-8 and TRBJ1-5, with unresolved D. The V and J ends lost 2 bases and 6 bases respectively, with 14 bases between them. The CDR3 runs to 15 residues. Germline loops: CDR1 SGHVS, CDR2 FQNEAQ. CDR3 sequence (DNA): TGTGCCAGCAGCTTACTCTTCGGTGGTTCTCAGCCCCAGCATTTT. This translates into CASSLLFGGSQPQHF.

The chain recombines TRBV28 with TRBJ2-7; D remains ambiguous. V lost 0 bases to trimming and J lost 1 base, with 10 bases between them. The CDR3 extends over 15 amino acids. Germline CDR1 and CDR2: MDHEN and SYDVKM. CDR3 nucleotide sequence: TGTGCCAGCAGTTTATGGGTGGTCCATTCCTACGAGCAGTACTTC. This encodes CASSLWVVHSYEQYF.

This clonotype was detected ten times or more. The rearrangement links TRBV29-1 to TRBJ1-1; D possibly corresponds to TRBD1 (5 bases). Germline V gene sequence: CDR1 SQVTM, CDR2 ANQGSEA. This CDR3 comprises 12 residues. V lost 1 base and J 11 bases, leaving 14 bases between the germline ends. In nucleotides, the CDR3 is TGCAGCGTTGAAGTGGGGATGGGGGTGGCTTTCTTT. It encodes CSVEVGMGVAFF.

The table lists this clonotype with a few counts. V and J are TRBV12-3 or TRBV12-4 and TRBJ2-3; unclear D gene. The CDR3 is made up of 15 amino acids. Deletions cut 3 bases from V and 3 bases from J, with 13 bases between. The CDR3 DNA sequence: TGTGCCAGCAGTTTTCGGTCCCCCCTAACAGATACGCAGTATTTT. Encoded protein: CASSFRSPLTDTQYF.

This clonotype was seen ten or more times. The genes are TRBV18 and TRBJ1-5; no definite D call. V was trimmed by 3 bases and J by 4 bases, leaving 7 bases between them. The CDR3 extends over 13 amino acids. Germline values: CDR1 KGHSH, CDR2 LQKENI. The CDR3 DNA sequence: TGTGCCAGCTCACCGGGCAGTAATCAGCCCCAGCATTTT. Its translation: CASSPGSNQPQHF.

The rearrangement joins TRBV6-5 to TRBJ1-1; 9 bases agree with TRBD1. CDR1 is MNHEY, CDR2 SVGAGI, per germline. After removal of 4 bases from V and 11 bases from J, the junction contained 11 bases not matched to a gene. The CDR3 loop spans 14 amino acids. Here the CDR3 reads CASSSERGQGGAFF. The CDR3 region has the DNA TGTGCCAGCAGTTCCGAACGGGGACAGGGAGGGGCTTTCTTT.

V is TRBV9 and J is TRBJ2-1; tentatively, D is TRBD2 (6 bases). Germline V lookup: CDR1 SGDLS, CDR2 YYNGEE. The CDR3 runs 15 residues. V was cut by 3 bases and J by 4 bases, with 14 bases left in between. This CDR3 reads CASSATSTNYNEQFF. In DNA, the CDR3 is TGTGCCAGCAGCGCGACTAGTACCAATTACAATGAGCAGTTCTTC.

A few counts support this clonotype. The V and J genes are TRBV28 and TRBJ2-1; TRBD2 matches 14 bases. Germline V gives CDR1 MDHEN, CDR2 SYDVKM. The CDR3 has 15 residues. The J segment lost 9 bases and the V segment lost 7 bases, leaving 8 bases of the junction unmatched. CDR3: CASKLPGLAGVEQFF. The CDR3 nucleotides are TGTGCCAGCAAACTCCCGGGACTAGCGGGAGTTGAGCAGTTCTTC.

V is TRBV5-5 and J is TRBJ2-7; 7 bases map to TRBD1. This CDR3 region has 13 residues. Germline V lookup: CDR1 SGHKS, CDR2 YYEKEE (reference sequence). Losses at the gene ends were 9 bases for V and 4 bases for J; bases not matched to a gene: 10. The CDR3 coding sequence is TGTGCCAACCTCGGACAGGAGAAGTACGAGCAGTACTTC. This codes for CANLGQEKYEQYF.

This clonotype has at least ten counts. V and J are TRBV20-1 and TRBJ2-3; D is uncertain. The CDR3 loop spans 13 amino acids. The V and J ends lost 6 bases and 3 bases respectively, with 13 bases between them. CDR1 DFQATT and CDR2 SNEGSKA come from the germline V gene (reference sequence). The CDR3: CSARTPETDTQYF. The DNA for the CDR3 is TGCAGTGCGCGGACCCCGGAAACAGATACGCAGTATTTT.

J is TRBJ2-5 and V is TRBV28; D possibly corresponds to TRBD1 (6 bases). This CDR3 region has 16 residues. The germline CDR1 and CDR2 sequences are MDHEN and SYDVKM. V lost 1 base, J lost 3 bases, and 15 bases lay in between. CDR3 region: CASSLYPRGPKETQYF. CDR3 bases: TGTGCCAGCAGTTTATACCCCAGGGGTCCAAAAGAGACCCAGTACTTC.

This clonotype has a handful of counts. The chain couples TRBV18 to TRBJ2-1; D is possibly TRBD1 or TRBD2 (5 bases each). This CDR3 has 14 residues. V shed 3 bases and J shed 9 bases, with 15 bases lying between them. Germline assignment: CDR1 KGHSH and CDR2 LQKENI. CDR3 loop: CASSPSRGESEQFF. In nucleotides, the CDR3 is TGTGCCAGCTCACCGTCGCGAGGGGAGAGTGAGCAGTTCTTC. Full variable domain (outside the CDR3, taken from reference TRBV18 and TRBJ2-1): NAGVMQNPRHLVRRRGQEARLRCSPMKGHSHVYWYRQLPEEGLKFMVYLQKENIIDESGMPKERFSAEFPKEGPSILRIQQVVRGDSAAYFCASSPSRGESEQFFGPGTRLTVL.

This clonotype was picked up a small number of times. J is TRBJ2-5 and V is TRBV4-2; D may be TRBD2 (6 bases). This CDR3 region has 14 residues. Trimming removed 4 bases from V and 1 base from J, with 10 bases in between. From germline, CDR1 is LGHNA and CDR2 YNFKEQ. This CDR3 is CASSRSGPQETQYF. The CDR3 DNA reads TGTGCCAGCAGCCGGAGCGGGCCCCAAGAGACCCAGTACTTC.

The gene calls are TRBV19 and TRBJ1-1; D unclear. The V end was cut by 3 bases, the J end by 3 bases, with 8 bases between. CDR3 size: 13 residues. Germline V gives CDR1 LNHDA, CDR2 SQIVND (reference sequence). The chain's CDR3 is CASSISGYTEAFF. The CDR3 DNA sequence: TGTGCCAGTAGTATTTCGGGGTACACTGAAGCTTTCTTT.

This clonotype showed up just a few times. The chain employs TRBV4-2 and TRBJ1-2, with D hard to call. The germline gives CDR1 LGHNA, CDR2 YNFKEQ. The CDR3 extends over 14 amino acids. V was cut by 1 base and J by 8 bases, with 14 bases left in between. CDR3 amino acids: CASSQVGENRGYTF. CDR3 in DNA: TGTGCCAGCAGCCAAGTCGGGGAAAATAGGGGCTACACCTTC.

This clonotype has more than one count but fewer than ten. The genes are TRBV7-9 and TRBJ1-1, with 8 bases aligning to TRBD1. Germline assignment: CDR1 SEHNR and CDR2 FQNEAQ (reference sequence). The CDR3 spans 16 residues. After removal of 2 bases from V and 5 bases from J, the junction contained 10 bases not matched to a gene. The CDR3 loop is CASSLRVRGLRTEAFF. CDR3 sequence (DNA): TGTGCCAGCAGCTTACGCGTCAGGGGGCTGAGAACTGAAGCTTTCTTT.

This chain connects TRBV11-3 to TRBJ1-1, with 7 bases aligning to TRBD1. The CDR3 is made up of 15 amino acids. V dropped 5 bases and J dropped 1; count of bases not matched to a gene: 7. Per the germline V gene, CDR1 is SGHNT and CDR2 is YENEEA. The CDR3 spells CASSAGGLRNTEAFF. CDR3 in DNA: TGTGCCAGCAGCGCAGGGGGTCTTAGGAACACTGAAGCTTTCTTT.